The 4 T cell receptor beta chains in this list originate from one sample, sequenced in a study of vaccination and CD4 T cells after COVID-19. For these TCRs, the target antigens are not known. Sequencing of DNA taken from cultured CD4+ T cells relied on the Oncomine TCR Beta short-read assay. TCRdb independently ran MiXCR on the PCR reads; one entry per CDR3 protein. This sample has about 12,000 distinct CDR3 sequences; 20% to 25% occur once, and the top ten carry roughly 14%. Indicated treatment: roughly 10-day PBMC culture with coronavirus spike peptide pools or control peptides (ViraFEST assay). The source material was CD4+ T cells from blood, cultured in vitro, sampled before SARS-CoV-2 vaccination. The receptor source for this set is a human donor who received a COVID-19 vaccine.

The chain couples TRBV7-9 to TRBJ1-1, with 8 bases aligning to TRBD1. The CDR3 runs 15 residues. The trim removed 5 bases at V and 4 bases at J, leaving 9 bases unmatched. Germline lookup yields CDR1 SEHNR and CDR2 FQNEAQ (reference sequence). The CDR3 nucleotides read TGTGCCAGCAGCGCCTCAGGGGGCGTGGGCACTGAAGCTTTCTTT. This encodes CASSASGGVGTEAFF.

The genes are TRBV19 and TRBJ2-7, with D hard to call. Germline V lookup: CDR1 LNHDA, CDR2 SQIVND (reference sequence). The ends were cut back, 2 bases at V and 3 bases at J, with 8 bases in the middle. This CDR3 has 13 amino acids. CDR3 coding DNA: TGTGCCAGTAGTATATTATCGGGCTACGAGCAGTACTTC. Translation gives CASSILSGYEQYF. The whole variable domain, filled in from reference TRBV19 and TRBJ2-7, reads DGGITQSPKYLFRKEGQNVTLSCEQNLNHDAMYWYRQDPGQGLRLIYYSQIVNDFQKGDIAEGYSVSREKKESFPLTVTSAQKNPTAFYLCASSILSGYEQYFGPGTRLTVT.

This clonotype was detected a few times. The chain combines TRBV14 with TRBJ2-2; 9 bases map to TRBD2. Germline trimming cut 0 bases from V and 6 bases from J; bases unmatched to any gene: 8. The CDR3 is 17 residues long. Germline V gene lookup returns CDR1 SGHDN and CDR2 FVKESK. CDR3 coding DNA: TGTGCCAGCAGCCAAGATAGCCTAGCGGGGAGTGCCGGGGAGCTGTTTTTT. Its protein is CASSQDSLAGSAGELFF. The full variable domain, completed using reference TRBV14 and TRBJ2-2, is EAGVTQFPSHSVIEKGQTVTLRCDPISGHDNLYWYRRVMGKEIKFLLHFVKESKQDESGMPNNRFLAERTGGTYSTLKVQPAELEDSGVYFCASSQDSLAGSAGELFFGEGSRLTVL.

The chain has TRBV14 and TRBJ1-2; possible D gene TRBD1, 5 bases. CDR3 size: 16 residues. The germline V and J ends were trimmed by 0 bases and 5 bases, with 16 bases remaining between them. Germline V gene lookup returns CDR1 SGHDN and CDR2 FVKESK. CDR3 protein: CASSQDFRATLYGYTF. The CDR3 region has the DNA TGTGCCAGCAGCCAAGATTTCAGGGCTACACTTTATGGCTACACCTTC.